The TCR beta chain under discussion was sequenced for a study of CD8 T cells in ankylosing spondylitis. Study conclusions and caveats: A subset of motif variants has previously been described in the synovial fluid and blood of reactive arthritis. Blood of patients with ankylosing spondylitis appeared to be characterized by a TCR beta motif of eight highly homologous variants. There was reportedly significant enrichment of clones that were disease-linked in matched ankylosing spondylitis synovial fluid.

This CDR3 has 16 residues. The ends were cut back, 6 bases at V and 2 bases at J, with 17 bases in the middle. As the method for making TCR beta libraries, quantitative 5'-RACE with molecular barcodes was used. TCRdb analysed the 5' RACE reads with MiXCR anew, one entry per CDR3 protein. The repertoire has 470,000 or so distinct CDR3 sequences, more than 25% of them found once; the top ten carry 0.85% to 1%. As concerns this clonotype: Its antigen is not known.

The sequence was collected from a male donor with ankylosing spondylitis. The specimen sequenced was blood, either unsorted or a sorted T cell fraction (not recorded which). The chain joins TRBV12-3 or TRBV12-4 to TRBJ1-3, with D tentatively TRBD1 (6 bases). This chain's CDR3 is CASSLVQGHPGNTIYF. CDR3 nucleotide sequence: TGTGCCAGCAGCCTAGTTCAGGGGCACCCTGGAAACACCATATATTTT.